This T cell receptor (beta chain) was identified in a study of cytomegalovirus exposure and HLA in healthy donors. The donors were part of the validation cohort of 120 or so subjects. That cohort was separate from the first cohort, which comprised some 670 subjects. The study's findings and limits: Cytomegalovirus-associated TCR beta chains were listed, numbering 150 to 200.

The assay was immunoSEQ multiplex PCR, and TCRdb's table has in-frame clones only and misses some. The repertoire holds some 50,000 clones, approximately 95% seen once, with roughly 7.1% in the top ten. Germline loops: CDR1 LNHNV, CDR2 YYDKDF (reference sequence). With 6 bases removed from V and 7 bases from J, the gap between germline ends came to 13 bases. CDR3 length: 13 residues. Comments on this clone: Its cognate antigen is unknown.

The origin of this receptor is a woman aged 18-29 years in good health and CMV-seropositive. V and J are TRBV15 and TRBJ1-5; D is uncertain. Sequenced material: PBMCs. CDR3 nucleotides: TGTGCCACCAGTTCTGAGATTGTCCAGCCCCAGCATTTT. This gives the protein CATSSEIVQPQHF.